The subject of this entry is one TCR beta chain. Its matching antigen is unknown. The study ran its PCR with 60 Vbeta and 13 Jbeta primers. Using immunoSEQ multiplex PCR, the repertoire was profiled, and TCRdb retains in-frame clones only, with some absent. The table lists 150,000 to 200,000 clones, 75% to 90% of them singletons, with approximately 1.8% in the top ten. This CDR3 is 11 amino acids long. Trimming took off 8 bases at V and 11 bases at J, with 15 bases between the two ends. Looked up from germline, CDR1 is SEHNR and CDR2 is FQNEAQ (reference sequence). This sample is part of a study of cytomegalovirus exposure and HLA in healthy donors. General study points: A later analysis revealed that TCR association rates differed between HLA loci, peaking at DRB1 and bottoming out at HLA-C.

The clonotype was recovered from a human donor in good health. The chain uses TRBV7-9 and TRBJ1-1; possible D gene TRBD1, 5 bases. Sequencing was performed on PBMCs. The DNA of the CDR3 is TGTGCCAGCGGGGGAGGGAAGGGTGCTTTCTTT. The encoded protein is CASGGGKGAFF.